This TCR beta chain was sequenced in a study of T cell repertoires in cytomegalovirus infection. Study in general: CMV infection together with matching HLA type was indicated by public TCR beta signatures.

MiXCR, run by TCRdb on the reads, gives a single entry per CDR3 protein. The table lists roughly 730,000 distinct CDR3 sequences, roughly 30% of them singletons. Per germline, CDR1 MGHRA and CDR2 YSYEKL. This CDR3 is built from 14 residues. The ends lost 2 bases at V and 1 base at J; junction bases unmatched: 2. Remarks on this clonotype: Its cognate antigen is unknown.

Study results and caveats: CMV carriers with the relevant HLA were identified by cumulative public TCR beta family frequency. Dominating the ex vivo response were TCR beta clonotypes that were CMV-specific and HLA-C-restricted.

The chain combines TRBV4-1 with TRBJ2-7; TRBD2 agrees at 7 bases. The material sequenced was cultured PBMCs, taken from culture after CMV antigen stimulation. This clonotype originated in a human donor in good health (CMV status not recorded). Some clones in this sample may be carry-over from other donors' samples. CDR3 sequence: CASSQIGGSYEQYF. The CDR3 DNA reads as TGCGCCAGCAGCCAAATCGGGGGGTCCTACGAGCAGTACTTC.